What follows is one T cell receptor (beta chain) and its context. The data are from a study of patients and donors after allogeneic stem cell transplantation. J was trimmed by 13 bases and V by 0 bases; bases with no gene match: 10. CDR1 is MGHRA and CDR2 is YSYEKL in the germline V gene. This CDR3 region has 15 residues. TCRdb processed the RT-PCR reads anew with MiXCR; each CDR3 protein has one entry. Among about 150,000 distinct CDR3 sequences listed, about a third were seen once. The sequence derives from a human donor who was either an allogeneic HSCT recipient or a stem cell or donor lymphocyte infusion donor (not recorded which). It is not recorded whose cells these are; they may come from a transplant donor. This chain links TRBV4-1 with TRBJ2-3; TRBD2 matches at 10 bases. Sequencing was carried out using blood, either unsorted or a sorted T cell fraction (not recorded which). The CDR3 loop is CASSQEKAGLADKYF. For the CDR3, the DNA is TGCGCCAGCAGCCAAGAAAAGGCCGGACTAGCGGATAAGTATTTT.